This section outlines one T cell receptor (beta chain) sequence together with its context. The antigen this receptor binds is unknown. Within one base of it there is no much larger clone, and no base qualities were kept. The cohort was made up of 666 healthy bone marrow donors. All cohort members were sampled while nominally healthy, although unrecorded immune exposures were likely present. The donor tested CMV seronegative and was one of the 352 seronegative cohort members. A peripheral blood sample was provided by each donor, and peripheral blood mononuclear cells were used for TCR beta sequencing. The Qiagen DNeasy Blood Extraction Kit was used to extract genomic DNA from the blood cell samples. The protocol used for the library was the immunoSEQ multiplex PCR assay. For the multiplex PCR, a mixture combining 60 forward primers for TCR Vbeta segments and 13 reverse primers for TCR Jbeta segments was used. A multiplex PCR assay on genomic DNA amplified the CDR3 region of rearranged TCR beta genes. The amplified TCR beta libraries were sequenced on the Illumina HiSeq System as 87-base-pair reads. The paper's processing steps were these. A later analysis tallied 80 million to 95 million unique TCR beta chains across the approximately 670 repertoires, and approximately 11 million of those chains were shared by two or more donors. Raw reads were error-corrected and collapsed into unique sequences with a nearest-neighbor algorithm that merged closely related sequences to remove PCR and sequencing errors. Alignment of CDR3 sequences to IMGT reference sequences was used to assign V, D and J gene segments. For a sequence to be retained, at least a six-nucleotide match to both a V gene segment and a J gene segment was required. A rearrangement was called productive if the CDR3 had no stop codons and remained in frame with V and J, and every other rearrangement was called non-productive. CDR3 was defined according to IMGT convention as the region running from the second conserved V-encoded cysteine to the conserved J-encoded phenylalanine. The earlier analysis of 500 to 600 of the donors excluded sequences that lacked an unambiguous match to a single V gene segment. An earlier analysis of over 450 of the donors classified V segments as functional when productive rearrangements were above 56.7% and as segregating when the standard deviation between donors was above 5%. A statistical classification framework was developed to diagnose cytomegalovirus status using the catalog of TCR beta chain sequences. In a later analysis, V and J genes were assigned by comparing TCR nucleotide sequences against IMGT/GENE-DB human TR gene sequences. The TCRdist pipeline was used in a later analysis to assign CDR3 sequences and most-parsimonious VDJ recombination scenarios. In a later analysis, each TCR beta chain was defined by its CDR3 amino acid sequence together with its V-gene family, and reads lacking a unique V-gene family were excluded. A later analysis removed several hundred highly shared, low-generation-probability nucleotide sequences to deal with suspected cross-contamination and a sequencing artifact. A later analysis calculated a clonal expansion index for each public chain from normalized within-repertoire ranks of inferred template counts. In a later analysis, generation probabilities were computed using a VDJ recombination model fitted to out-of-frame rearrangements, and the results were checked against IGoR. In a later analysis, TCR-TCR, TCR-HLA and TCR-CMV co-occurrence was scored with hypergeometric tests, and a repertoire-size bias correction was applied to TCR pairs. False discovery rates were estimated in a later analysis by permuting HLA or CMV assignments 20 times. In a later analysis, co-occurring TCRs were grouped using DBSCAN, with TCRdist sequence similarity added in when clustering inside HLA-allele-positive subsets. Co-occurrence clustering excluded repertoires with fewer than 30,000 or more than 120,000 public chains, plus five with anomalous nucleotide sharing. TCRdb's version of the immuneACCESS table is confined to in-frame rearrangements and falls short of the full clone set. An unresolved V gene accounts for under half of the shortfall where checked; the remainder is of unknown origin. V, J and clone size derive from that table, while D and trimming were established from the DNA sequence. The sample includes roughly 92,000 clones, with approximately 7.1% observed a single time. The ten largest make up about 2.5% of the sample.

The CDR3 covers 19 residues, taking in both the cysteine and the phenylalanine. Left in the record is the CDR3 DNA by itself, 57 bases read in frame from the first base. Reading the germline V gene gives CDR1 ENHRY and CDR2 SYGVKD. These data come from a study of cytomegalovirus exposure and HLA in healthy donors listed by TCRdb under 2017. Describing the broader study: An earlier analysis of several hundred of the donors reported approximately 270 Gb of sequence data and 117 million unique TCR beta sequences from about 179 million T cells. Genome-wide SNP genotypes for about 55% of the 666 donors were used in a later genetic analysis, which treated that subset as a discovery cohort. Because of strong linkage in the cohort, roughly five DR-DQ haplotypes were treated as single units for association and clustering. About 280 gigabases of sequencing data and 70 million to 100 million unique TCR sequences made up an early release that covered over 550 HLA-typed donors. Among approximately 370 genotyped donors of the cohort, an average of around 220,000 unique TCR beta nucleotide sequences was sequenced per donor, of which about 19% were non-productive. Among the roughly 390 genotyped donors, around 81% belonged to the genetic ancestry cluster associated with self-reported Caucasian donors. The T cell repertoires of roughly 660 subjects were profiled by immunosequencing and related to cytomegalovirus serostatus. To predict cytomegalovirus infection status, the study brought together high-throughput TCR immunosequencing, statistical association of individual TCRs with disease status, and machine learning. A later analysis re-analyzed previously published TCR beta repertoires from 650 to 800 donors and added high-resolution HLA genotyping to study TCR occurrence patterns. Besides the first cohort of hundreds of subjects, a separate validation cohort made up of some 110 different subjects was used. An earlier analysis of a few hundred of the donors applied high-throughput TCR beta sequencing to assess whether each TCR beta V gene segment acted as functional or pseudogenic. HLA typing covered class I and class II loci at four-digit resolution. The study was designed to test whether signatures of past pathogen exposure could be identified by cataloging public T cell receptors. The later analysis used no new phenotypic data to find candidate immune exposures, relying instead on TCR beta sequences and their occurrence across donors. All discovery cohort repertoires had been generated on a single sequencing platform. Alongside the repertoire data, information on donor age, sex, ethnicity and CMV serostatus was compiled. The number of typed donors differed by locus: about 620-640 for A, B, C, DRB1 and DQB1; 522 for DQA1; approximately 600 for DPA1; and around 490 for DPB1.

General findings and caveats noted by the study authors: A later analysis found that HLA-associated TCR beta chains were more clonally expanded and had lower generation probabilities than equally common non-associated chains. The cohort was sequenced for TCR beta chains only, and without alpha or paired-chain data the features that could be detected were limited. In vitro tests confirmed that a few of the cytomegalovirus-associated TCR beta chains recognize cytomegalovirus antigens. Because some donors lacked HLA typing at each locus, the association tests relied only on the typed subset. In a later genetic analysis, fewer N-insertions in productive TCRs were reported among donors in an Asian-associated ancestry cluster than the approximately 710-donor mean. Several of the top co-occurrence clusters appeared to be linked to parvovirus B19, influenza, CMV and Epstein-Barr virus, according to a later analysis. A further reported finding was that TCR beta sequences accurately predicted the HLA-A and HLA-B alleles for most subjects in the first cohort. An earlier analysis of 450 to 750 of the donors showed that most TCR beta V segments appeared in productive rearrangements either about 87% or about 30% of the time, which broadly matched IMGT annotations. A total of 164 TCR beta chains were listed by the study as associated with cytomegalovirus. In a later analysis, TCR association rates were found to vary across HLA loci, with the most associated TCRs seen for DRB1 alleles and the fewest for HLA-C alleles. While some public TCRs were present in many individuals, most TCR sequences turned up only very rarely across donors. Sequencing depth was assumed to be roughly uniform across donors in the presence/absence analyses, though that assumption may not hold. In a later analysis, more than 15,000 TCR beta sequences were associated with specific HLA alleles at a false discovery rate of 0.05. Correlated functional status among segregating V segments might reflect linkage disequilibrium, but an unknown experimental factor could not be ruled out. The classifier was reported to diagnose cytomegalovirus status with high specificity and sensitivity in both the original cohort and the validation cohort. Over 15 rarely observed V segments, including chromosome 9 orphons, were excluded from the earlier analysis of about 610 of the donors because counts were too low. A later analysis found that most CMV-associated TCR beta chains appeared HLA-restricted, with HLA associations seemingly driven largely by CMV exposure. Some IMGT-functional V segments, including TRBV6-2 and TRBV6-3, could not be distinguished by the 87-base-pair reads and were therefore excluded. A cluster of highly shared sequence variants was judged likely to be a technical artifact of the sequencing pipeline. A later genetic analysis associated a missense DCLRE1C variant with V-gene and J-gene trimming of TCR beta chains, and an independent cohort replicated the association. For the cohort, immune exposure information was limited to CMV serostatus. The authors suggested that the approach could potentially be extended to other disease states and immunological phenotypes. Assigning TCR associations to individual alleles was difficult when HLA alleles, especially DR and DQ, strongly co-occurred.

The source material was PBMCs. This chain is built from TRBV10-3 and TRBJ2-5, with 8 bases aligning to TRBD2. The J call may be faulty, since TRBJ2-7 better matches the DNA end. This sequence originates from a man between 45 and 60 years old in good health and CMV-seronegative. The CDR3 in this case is CAISESTRAGDSRGYEQYF. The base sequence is TGTGCCATCAGTGAGTCGACGAGAGCGGGAGACTCTCGGGGATACGAGCAGTACTTC.